The clone carrying this T cell receptor (beta chain) is a singleton in its sample. V lost 7 bases, J lost 3 bases, and 10 bases lay in between. The germline gives CDR1 SNHLY, CDR2 FYNNEI. The CDR3 totals 13 residues. Use of 60 Vbeta and 13 Jbeta primers characterized the PCR. Profiling relied on immunoSEQ multiplex PCR, and the TCRdb table lists in-frame clones only, not all of them. Here the sample spans approximately 100,000 clones, 70% to 80% being singletons. The sample originates from a study of cytomegalovirus exposure and HLA in healthy donors. The rearrangement joins TRBV2 to TRBJ1-5; D call uncertain. Sequenced: PBMCs. The receptor was derived from a man aged 55 to 69 in good health and CMV-seronegative. CDR3 DNA: TGTGCCAGCACATGGGAGGCCAATCAGCCCCAGCATTTT. Translation: CASTWEANQPQHF.